The sequence of this T cell receptor beta chain was determined in a study of blood T cell repertoires in COVID-19. Study context: The United States, Italy and Spain provided the acute and convalescent COVID-19 samples.

In germline, CDR1 is SNHLY, CDR2 FYNNEI. This CDR3 spans 14 amino acids. The ends lost 4 bases at V and 3 bases at J; junction bases unmatched: 0. TCRdb's table, derived via immunoSEQ multiplex PCR, lists solely in-frame clones and lacks some. Of 200,000 to 250,000 clones detected, roughly 90% appear once; the ten largest clones hold about 16%. Cohort allocation depended upon clinical history that participants reported. Exposed study participants had met a COVID-19 case within 2 weeks before entry. Material for sequencing was PBMCs or T cells enriched from blood (not recorded which). The chain recombines TRBV2 with TRBJ2-7, with 13 bases lining up with TRBD2. The TCR sequence derives from a man younger than 40 who had been exposed to COVID-19. CDR3 protein: CASSGLAGGYEQYF. CDR3 DNA sequence: TGTGCCAGCAGTGGACTAGCGGGGGGCTACGAGCAGTACTTC.